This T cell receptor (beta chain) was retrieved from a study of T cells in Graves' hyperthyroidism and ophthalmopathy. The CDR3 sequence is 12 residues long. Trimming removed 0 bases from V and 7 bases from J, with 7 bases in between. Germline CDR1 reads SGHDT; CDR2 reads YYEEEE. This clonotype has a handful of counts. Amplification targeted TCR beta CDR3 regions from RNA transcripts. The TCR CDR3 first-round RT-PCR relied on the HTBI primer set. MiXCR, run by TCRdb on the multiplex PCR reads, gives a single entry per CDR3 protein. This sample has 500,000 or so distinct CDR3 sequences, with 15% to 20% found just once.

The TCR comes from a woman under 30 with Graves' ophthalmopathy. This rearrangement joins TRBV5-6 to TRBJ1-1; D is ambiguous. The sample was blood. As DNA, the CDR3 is TGTGCCAGCAGCTTGGACGGCATTGAAGCTTTCTTT. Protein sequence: CASSLDGIEAFF. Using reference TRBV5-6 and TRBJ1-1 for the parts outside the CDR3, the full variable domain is DAGVTQSPTHLIKTRGQQVTLRCSPKSGHDTVSWYQQALGQGPQFIFQYYEEEERQRGNFPDRFSGHQFPNYSSELNVNALLLGDSALYLCASSLDGIEAFFGQGTRLTVV.